Listed here are 7 T cell receptor beta chains from one sample, sequenced in a study of CD8 T cells in cerebrospinal fluid in Alzheimer's disease. Using the 10x single-cell sequencing reads, TCRdb records one entry per CDR3 protein without DNA. The sample table sets out over a thousand distinct CDR3 sequences. Sequenced input: cerebrospinal fluid. These receptors were collected from a human donor in good health.

This clonotype counts as medium-sized by frequency. The chain links TRBV3-1 to TRBJ2-7; TCRdb picks TRBD2, but there is no DNA to check that call. CDR1 and CDR2 from the germline V gene are LGHDT and YNNKEL (reference sequence). This CDR3 spans 18 amino acids. The CDR3 is CASSQDWSGRAGNDEQYF.

Considering frequency, this clonotype is medium-sized. The chain links TRBV20-1 to TRBJ2-5; TCRdb reports TRBD2, a call that lacks DNA to check it against. The germline gives CDR1 DFQATT, CDR2 SNEGSKA (reference sequence). This CDR3 has 14 amino acids. CDR3 residues: CSARDLGRGETQYF.

This clonotype shows up as large (0.1 to 1%) by frequency. This chain connects TRBV20-1 to TRBJ2-5; TCRdb's assignment of TRBD1 cannot be checked, as there is no DNA. The CDR3 length is 14 residues. The germline V gene has CDR1 DFQATT and CDR2 SNEGSKA (reference sequence). The CDR3: CSAETGGVGETQYF.

By frequency, this clonotype registers medium-sized. The gene calls are TRBV5-4 and TRBJ2-1; TCRdb reports TRBD2, a call that lacks DNA to check it against. The CDR3 runs 15 residues. Germline assignment: CDR1 SGHNT and CDR2 YYREEE (reference sequence). This CDR3 is CASSLVPGLYNEQFF.

This clonotype ranks as medium-sized in terms of frequency. This sequence joins TRBV6-5 and TRBJ1-2. The germline V gene encodes CDR1 MNHEY and CDR2 SVGAGI. This CDR3 has 13 amino acids. The CDR3: CASSYDGNYGYTF.

The genes are TRBV5-1 and TRBJ2-3; checking the TCRdb D call of TRBD2 is not possible without DNA. Germline values: CDR1 SGHRS, CDR2 YFSETQ. The CDR3 runs to 23 residues. CDR3 region: CDSSFYICSARELAGVSTDTQYF.

Its frequency marks this clonotype as medium-sized (0.01 to 0.1%). The chain joins TRBV6-1 to TRBJ2-1. Germline V gives CDR1 MNHNS, CDR2 SASEGT. The CDR3 loop spans 14 amino acids. This CDR3 is CASSRWTTYNEQFF.